A single sample gave rise to the 25 T cell receptor beta chains below, sequenced in a study of control samples from healthy donors and cancer patients. Method: immunoSEQ multiplex PCR; TCRdb's copy keeps in-frame clones and lacks some. The table shows about 90,000 clones, with 90% occurring only once. Sample: blood. The source is a young woman in good health.

This rearrangement joins TRBV6-1 to TRBJ1-5; the D gene is possibly TRBD1 (5 bases). This CDR3 is 15 amino acids long. Trimming shortened V by 8 bases and J by 2 bases, and 16 bases separated the two germline ends. Germline loops: CDR1 MNHNS, CDR2 SASEGT. The CDR3 nucleotides are TGTGCCAGCCTTCCTCCGGGGGACGGCAATCAGCCCCAGCATTTT. Its translation is CASLPPGDGNQPQHF.

The chain is built from TRBV18 and TRBJ1-1, with 9 bases fitting TRBD1. This CDR3 is built from 13 residues. J gave up 6 bases and V 3 bases, and 2 bases lay outside the gene matches. Germline V gene data show CDR1 as KGHSH and CDR2 as LQKENI. The CDR3 DNA sequence: TGTGCCAGCTCACCGGACAGGGGCGCTGAAGCTTTCTTT. Translation: CASSPDRGAEAFF.

This clone has a handful of counts. The chain recombines TRBV10-3 with TRBJ1-2, with D possibly TRBD1 on 5 matching bases. Germline V lookup: CDR1 ENHRY, CDR2 SYGVKD. There are 14 residues in the CDR3. V lost 5 bases and J 0 bases, leaving 10 bases between the germline ends. The CDR3 DNA is TGTGCCATCAGTCAGGGTCTCTCTAACTATGGCTACACCTTC. It specifies CAISQGLSNYGYTF.

This chain links TRBV5-1 with TRBJ1-4, with 10 bases aligning to TRBD1. Trimming cost V 0 bases and J 6 bases; bases outside gene matches: 2. This CDR3 contains 15 residues. Germline assignment: CDR1 SGHRS and CDR2 YFSETQ. The CDR3 is CASSLGGQGDEKLFF. For the CDR3, the DNA is TGCGCCAGCAGCTTGGGTGGACAGGGGGATGAAAAACTGTTTTTT.

The chain has TRBV5-1 and TRBJ1-1; D not resolved. CDR1 SGHRS and CDR2 YFSETQ come from the germline V gene. V gave up 8 bases and J gave up 1 base, with 15 bases separating them. There are 14 residues in the CDR3. The DNA of the CDR3 is TGCGCCAGTCTGGGAGTACCAGGGAACACTGAAGCTTTCTTT. This translates into CASLGVPGNTEAFF.

The genes are TRBV18 and TRBJ2-3; TRBD2 matches 7 bases. CDR3 length equals 16 residues. With V trimmed by 0 bases and J by 0 bases, 3 bases remained unmatched. Germline-derived CDR1 and CDR2 are KGHSH and LQKENI. Here the CDR3 DNA reads TGTGCCAGCTCACCACCGGGAGGGTCTAGCACAGATACGCAGTATTTT. It yields the protein CASSPPGGSSTDTQYF.

The CDR3 bases are TGCGCCAGCAGCCCCGCATGGGCCACTAATGAAAAACTGTTTTTT. This encodes CASSPAWATNEKLFF. The rearrangement links TRBV5-1 to TRBJ1-4; D not resolved. V shed 4 bases and J shed 2 bases, with 12 bases lying between them. The CDR3 is made up of 15 amino acids. The germline gives CDR1 SGHRS, CDR2 YFSETQ.

This clone has a single count. The chain carries TRBV7-9 and TRBJ1-4; 7 bases map to TRBD1. This CDR3 comprises 13 residues. CDR1 and CDR2 (germline): SEHNR, FQNEAQ (reference sequence). V was clipped by 5 bases and J by 6 bases; unmatched bases: 3. CDR3: CASSPGGYEKLFF. The CDR3 nucleotides read TGTGCCAGCAGCCCAGGGGGATATGAAAAACTGTTTTTT.

CDR3 DNA sequence: TGCAGCGTTTTGGGACAGGGGATCTATGGCTACACCTTC. Protein product: CSVLGQGIYGYTF. The chain is built from TRBV29-1 and TRBJ1-2; 10 bases fit TRBD1. The junction had 4 bases not matched to a gene; V was cut back by 5 bases and J by 4 bases. Germline V gene data show CDR1 as SQVTM and CDR2 as ANQGSEA. The CDR3 is 13 residues long.

The chain recombines TRBV6-5 with TRBJ1-5; the D is unclear. The CDR3 is 13 amino acids. Germline V gives CDR1 MNHEY, CDR2 SVGAGI. Trimming pared 6 bases from V and 8 bases from J, leaving 14 bases between. CDR3 in amino acids: CASSWKGMEPQHF. CDR3 sequence (DNA): TGTGCCAGCAGCTGGAAGGGAATGGAGCCCCAGCATTTT.

V gene TRBV5-1 combines with J gene TRBJ1-1; tentative D call: TRBD1 (5 bases). The CDR3 is 12 amino acids. Trimming shortened V by 4 bases and J by 11 bases, and 15 bases separated the two germline ends. Germline assignment: CDR1 SGHRS and CDR2 YFSETQ. CDR3 nucleotide sequence: TGCGCCAGCAGCCCGGGGGTGGGTTCGGCTTTCTTT. Its translation is CASSPGVGSAFF.

This chain connects TRBV3-1 (or the pseudogene TRBV3-2) to TRBJ2-1; D gene unclear. The CDR3 totals 14 residues. In germline, CDR1 is LGHDT, CDR2 YNNKEL (reference sequence). Trimming pared 1 base from V and 3 bases from J, leaving 7 bases between. CDR3 sequence reads: CASSQAHSYNEQFF. The CDR3, as DNA: TGTGCCAGCAGCCAAGCCCACAGCTACAATGAGCAGTTCTTC.

In this sample, this clone turned up once. J is TRBJ2-7 and V is TRBV5-6; maybe TRBD2 (6 bases). V lost 4 bases and J 5 bases, leaving 19 bases between the germline ends. Germline V gene data show CDR1 as SGHDT and CDR2 as YYEEEE. CDR3 length: 15 amino acids. The CDR3 coding sequence is TGTGCCAGCAGCCCGCCGGAGGGCCCCCCCAACGAGCAGTACTTC. It specifies CASSPPEGPPNEQYF.

This clone was seen more than once but under ten times. The CDR3 DNA is TGTGCCAGCAGTGCGTCTCCGGGACAGGAGAACACCGGGGAGCTGTTTTTT. This encodes CASSASPGQENTGELFF. This chain joins TRBV6-1 and TRBJ2-2, with 8 bases lining up with TRBD1. CDR1 MNHNS and CDR2 SASEGT come from the germline V gene. Losses at the gene ends were 4 bases for V and 1 base for J; bases not matched to a gene: 8. The CDR3 has 17 amino acids.

Only a few counts were recorded for this clone. The rearrangement joins TRBV5-6 to TRBJ1-1; D is unclear. Germline CDR1 SGHDT, CDR2 YYEEEE. Trimming removed 2 bases at V and 5 bases at J, with 7 bases between. The CDR3 has 12 amino acids. In DNA, the CDR3 is TGTGCCAGCAGCTTAGGGAGAACTGAAGCTTTCTTT. The encoded protein is CASSLGRTEAFF.

The chain has TRBV24-1 and TRBJ1-1; D is perhaps TRBD1 (6 bases). V was clipped by 4 bases and J by 1 base, with 18 bases between them. Looked up from germline, CDR1 is KGHDR and CDR2 is SFDVKD. The CDR3 extends over 17 amino acids. In nucleotides, the CDR3 is TGTGCCACCAGTGAAGGGGGAGGGACGGAGAAGAACACTGAAGCTTTCTTT. This codes for CATSEGGGTEKNTEAFF.

V usage is TRBV19 and J usage is TRBJ1-4; D remains ambiguous. V was pared by 1 base and J by 7 bases, with 16 bases between. CDR1 LNHDA and CDR2 SQIVND come from the germline V gene (reference sequence). This CDR3 contains 16 residues. DNA for the CDR3: TGTGCCAGTAGTATAGGGCGGGCCCCGGGTTCTGAAAAACTGTTTTTT. Translation gives CASSIGRAPGSEKLFF.

A remark on this clone: This CDR3 is also generated by other DNA sequences in the sample. V gene TRBV7-9 combines with J gene TRBJ2-1; no clear D gene. Trimming left V 3 bases short and J 1 base short, with 4 bases between. CDR3 length equals 13 residues. Germline values: CDR1 SEHNR, CDR2 FQNEAQ (reference sequence). The CDR3 sequence: CASSLGSYNEQFF. The CDR3 coding sequence is TGTGCCAGCAGCTTGGGGTCCTACAATGAGCAGTTCTTC.

V gene TRBV5-1 combines with J gene TRBJ2-1, with 10 bases lining up with TRBD1. Germline V gives CDR1 SGHRS, CDR2 YFSETQ. V lost 4 bases to trimming and J lost 8 bases; unmatched junction nucleotides: 12. This CDR3 contains 16 residues. CDR3 loop: CASSGYRDRGGDEQFF. The CDR3 DNA is TGCGCCAGCAGCGGGTACCGGGACAGGGGCGGAGATGAGCAGTTCTTC.

The chain joins TRBV3-1 (or the pseudogene TRBV3-2) to TRBJ2-6; D is possibly TRBD1 (5 bases). Trimming shortened V by 8 bases and J by 4 bases, and 12 bases separated the two germline ends. The CDR3 is made up of 14 amino acids. Germline V lookup: CDR1 LGHDT, CDR2 YNNKEL (reference sequence). The CDR3 loop reads CASGAPLGANVLTF. The CDR3 nucleotides read TGTGCCAGCGGGGCCCCTTTAGGGGCCAACGTCCTGACTTTC.

This clone showed up just a few times. The V and J genes are TRBV10-1 and TRBJ2-2; D possibly corresponds to TRBD2 (5 bases). Germline V gives CDR1 WNHNN, CDR2 SYGVQD (reference sequence). CDR3 length: 16 amino acids. V was pared by 5 bases and J by 2 bases, with 15 bases between. The CDR3 region has the DNA TGCGCCAGCAGTCTAGGAGCTAGCCTTAACACCGGGGAGCTGTTTTTT. It codes for CASSLGASLNTGELFF.

The rearrangement links TRBV5-1 to TRBJ2-6, with a weak D call TRBD1 (5 bases). The ends were cut back, 1 base at V and 1 base at J, with 6 bases in the middle. Germline CDR1 SGHRS, CDR2 YFSETQ. The CDR3 is made up of 15 amino acids. CDR3 DNA sequence: TGCGCCAGCAGCTTGAGACAGTCTGGGGCCAACGTCCTGACTTTC. Translation gives CASSLRQSGANVLTF.

This chain uses TRBV9 with TRBJ1-2; D may be TRBD1 (5 bases). V lost 9 bases and J lost 8, with 17 bases in between. Looked up from germline, CDR1 is SGDLS and CDR2 is YYNGEE. This CDR3 is built from 12 residues. The CDR3 loop is CANSVPRGGYTF. DNA of the CDR3: TGTGCCAACAGTGTCCCTAGGGGAGGCTACACCTTC. Combining the CDR3 with reference TRBV9 and TRBJ1-2 gives the whole variable domain DSGVTQTPKHLITATGQRVTLRCSPRSGDLSVYWYQQSLDQGLQFLIQYYNGEERAKGNILERFSAQQFPDLHSELNLSSLELGDSALYFCANSVPRGGYTFGSGTRLTVV.

This chain uses TRBV3-1 (or the pseudogene TRBV3-2) with TRBJ2-6; 11 positions match TRBD2. Germline assignment: CDR1 LGHDT and CDR2 YNNKEL (reference sequence). CDR3 length: 18 amino acids. V dropped 1 base and J dropped 4; count of bases not matched to a gene: 6. The CDR3 region is CASSQGFSGGAGANVLTF. Written as DNA, the CDR3 is TGTGCCAGCAGCCAAGGTTTTAGCGGGGGGGCCGGGGCCAACGTCCTGACTTTC.

This rearrangement joins TRBV6-4 to TRBJ1-4; D is ambiguous. V was trimmed by 3 bases and J by 8 bases, leaving 13 bases between them. The CDR3 is made up of 14 amino acids. Germline values: CDR1 MRHNA, CDR2 SNTAGT. As DNA, the CDR3 is TGTGCCAGCAGTGAGGTGGTAAATGGGGAAAAACTGTTTTTT. As protein: CASSEVVNGEKLFF.